Below, 5 T cell receptor beta chains from the same sample are listed, as sequenced in a study of blood T cell repertoires in COVID-19. Here immunoSEQ multiplex PCR was the method, and the copy in TCRdb shows in-frame clones only, minus some. The data contain hundreds of thousands of clones, about 82% of them singletons. Material for sequencing was peripheral blood. The receptors were gathered from a man aged 50 to 59 with active or convalescent COVID-19.

J is TRBJ2-2 and V is TRBV10-2; 7 nucleotides line up with TRBD2. J lost 0 bases, V lost 3 bases, and 7 bases had no gene match. Per germline, CDR1 WSHSY and CDR2 SAAADI. There are 17 residues in the CDR3. The CDR3: CASSERSSGANTGELFF. The CDR3 region has the DNA TGCGCCAGCAGTGAAAGGTCTAGCGGCGCGAACACCGGGGAGCTGTTTTTT.

This chain links TRBV6-1 with TRBJ1-6; D is unclear. V lost 1 base, J lost 9 bases, and 4 bases lay in between. The CDR3 has 12 residues. In germline, CDR1 is MNHNS, CDR2 SASEGT. CDR3 region: CASSEGASPLHF. The DNA of the CDR3 is TGTGCCAGCAGTGAAGGGGCTTCACCCCTCCACTTT.

V is TRBV28 and J is TRBJ1-5; D gene ambiguous. The germline V gene has CDR1 MDHEN and CDR2 SYDVKM. V was pared by 3 bases and J by 4 bases, with 4 bases between. There are 12 residues in the CDR3. The CDR3 sequence: CASSLANQPQHF. The CDR3 DNA sequence: TGTGCCAGCAGTTTGGCAAATCAGCCCCAGCATTTT.

To note about this clone: Other DNA sequences of this sample code for an identical CDR3. The J gene is TRBJ1-1, the V gene TRBV5-1; TRBD1 might be the D (6 bases). The germline V and J ends were trimmed by 2 bases and 0 bases, with 11 bases remaining between them. The CDR3 length is 15 residues. Germline V gives CDR1 SGHRS, CDR2 YFSETQ. CDR3 residues: CASSFNAGVNTEAFF. The CDR3 coding sequence is TGCGCCAGCAGCTTTAACGCAGGGGTGAACACTGAAGCTTTCTTT.

The rearrangement links TRBV2 to TRBJ2-1; a weak D match, TRBD1 (5 bases). V lost 8 bases, J lost 2 bases, and 13 bases lay in between. Germline values: CDR1 SNHLY, CDR2 FYNNEI. CDR3 size: 14 residues. CDR3 sequence (DNA): TGTGCCAGCCAGCCCGTGGGGCCCTACAATGAGCAGTTCTTC. Amino acid sequence: CASQPVGPYNEQFF.